These T cell receptor beta chains were read from a single sample in a study of persistence of HIV-infected CD4 T cells. For these receptors, no antigen is known. Using immunoSEQ multiplex PCR, the repertoire was profiled, and TCRdb retains in-frame clones only, with some absent. This sample yields 40,000 to 55,000 clones, of which 75% to 85% are seen a single time; about 3% belongs to the top ten. The sequences come from CD4+ T cells sorted from PBMCs after roughly 18-hour stimulation, collected from a patient who received antiretroviral therapy. The receptors shown here come from an adult man with HIV who was CMV-seropositive. The CDR3 runs from the conserved cysteine through the conserved F or W. The order of the fields is clone size, V gene, D gene, J gene, CDR3 DNA, CDR3 protein. A D gene is named only where the DNA matches it firmly. Expanded clones get a size class; other rows say once, few or many, or leave the size out.

-	TRBV7-9	-	TRBJ2-2	TGTGCCAGCAGAGAGCCAGGGGCCGGGGAGCTGTTTTTT	CASREPGAGELFF
-	TRBV6-5	-	TRBJ2-7	TGTGCCAGCAGTTACCCCGGACAGTTCTACGAGCAGTACTTC	CASSYPGQFYEQYF
-	TRBV21-1	-	TRBJ2-3	TGTGCCAGCAGCACATCGGCGGATACGCAGTATTTT	CASSTSADTQYF
-	TRBV27	-	TRBJ2-5	TGTGCCAGCAGTTTGGACACGCAAGAGACCCAGTACTTC	CASSLDTQETQYF
-	TRBV27	TRBD1	TRBJ2-7	TGTGCCAGTAAGGGACAGGGGACAACCTACGAGCAGTACTTC	CASKGQGTTYEQYF
-	TRBV6-5	TRBD1	TRBJ1-1	TGTGCCAGCAGTTACTCCGGACAGGGTTGGACTGAAGCTTTCTTT	CASSYSGQGWTEAFF
-	TRBV7-2	TRBD1	TRBJ2-7	TGTGCCAGCAGCCCCCGACAGGGGGGATCTTACGAGCAGTACTTC	CASSPRQGGSYEQYF
-	TRBV6-5	TRBD1	TRBJ1-2	TGTGCCAGCAGTTCCCCGGGACAGGTCCTCTATGGCTACACCTTC	CASSSPGQVLYGYTF
-	TRBV12-3/TRBV12-4	TRBD1	TRBJ1-2	TGTGCCAGCAGCCCCGGACAGGGGAGCGGCTACACCTTC	CASSPGQGSGYTF
-	TRBV6-2/TRBV6-3	-	TRBJ1-6	TGTGCCAGCAGTTACCAGAAATTGGGTAATTCACCCCTCCACTTT	CASSYQKLGNSPLHF
-	TRBV4-3	-	TRBJ1-4	TGCGCCAGCAGCCAAGATCTCCAAGGGCAACTGTTTTTT	CASSQDLQGQLFF
-	TRBV20-1	-	TRBJ1-1	TGCAGTGCGAGGAGGCAGCTTGAAGCTTTCTTT	CSARRQLEAFF
-	TRBV18	-	TRBJ1-6	TGTGCCAGCTCACCATCGACGCTCCTAAATTCACCCCTCCACTTT	CASSPSTLLNSPLHF
-	TRBV19	-	TRBJ1-5	TGTGCCAGTAGTATAAAGTCGCAGGGGCAACCCCAGCATTTT	CASSIKSQGQPQHF
-	TRBV12-3/TRBV12-4	-	TRBJ1-1	TGTGCCAGCAGTTTAGGGGGGAACACTGAAGCTTTCTTT	CASSLGGNTEAFF
-	TRBV20-1	-	TRBJ2-1	TGCAGTGCTAGCGGGGCTGAGCAGTTCTTC	CSASGAEQFF
-	TRBV2	TRBD2	TRBJ2-5	TGTGCCAGCACAACGGGAGGGCAGGATGAGGAGACCCAGTACTTC	CASTTGGQDEETQYF
-	TRBV30	TRBD2	TRBJ2-3	TGTGCCTGGAGTGTACTCGGGGGGGCTGACACAGATACGCAGTATTTT	CAWSVLGGADTDTQYF
-	TRBV4-1	-	TRBJ1-1	TGCGCCAGCAGCCAGAGAGGGGCGGGCACTGAAGCTTTCTTT	CASSQRGAGTEAFF
-	TRBV27	-	TRBJ1-6	TGTGCCAGCAGTTTACGGGGGGGTATGAATTCACCCCTCCACTTT	CASSLRGGMNSPLHF
-	TRBV9	-	TRBJ1-2	TGTGCCAGCAGCGGATTAGGGTTTTCTGGCTATGGCTACACCTTC	CASSGLGFSGYGYTF
-	TRBV5-5	-	TRBJ1-1	TGTGCCAGCAGCGTCGGACCGTCGAACACTGAAGCTTTCTTT	CASSVGPSNTEAFF
once	TRBV6-5	-	TRBJ1-4	TGTGCCAGCAGTTCCTACGGTGCAACTAATGAAAAACTGTTTTTT	CASSSYGATNEKLFF
-	TRBV12-3/TRBV12-4	-	TRBJ2-2	TGTGCCAGCAGCTTGACTACCACCGGGGAGCTGTTTTTT	CASSLTTTGELFF
-	TRBV7-3	TRBD2	TRBJ2-2	TGTGCCAGCAGCTCTGGGACTAGCGCCGGGGAGCTGTTTTTT	CASSSGTSAGELFF
-	TRBV7-8	-	TRBJ1-2	TGTGCCAGCAGCCCGAGGAATCACGGTCACACCTTC	CASSPRNHGHTF
-	TRBV12-3/TRBV12-4	-	TRBJ1-6	TGTGCCAGCAGTTTTGTCGAGCGGGGGACCCTCCACTTT	CASSFVERGTLHF
-	TRBV25-1	-	TRBJ1-1	TGTGCCAGCAGCTTCTGGGGCCAGGGGACTGAAGCTTTCTTT	CASSFWGQGTEAFF
few	TRBV27	-	TRBJ2-6	TGTGCCAGCAGTTTAAACGGCAGGGGATATGGGGCCAACGTCCTGACTTTC	CASSLNGRGYGANVLTF
-	TRBV10-3	TRBD2	TRBJ2-7	TGTGCCATCAGCATACTAGCGGAGAGCTCCTACGAGCAGTACTTC	CAISILAESSYEQYF
-	TRBV6-2/TRBV6-3	-	TRBJ2-6	TGTGCCAGCAGTTACTATGCCTTATCAATCGCTGGGGCCAACGTCCTGACTTTC	CASSYYALSIAGANVLTF
-	TRBV5-1	-	TRBJ2-5	TGCGCCAGCACCCCGGAGGGCCGGGTGAGGGAGACCCAGTACTTC	CASTPEGRVRETQYF
-	TRBV29-1	-	TRBJ2-7	TGCAGCGCCTTGGACGGTCTTGAGCAGTACTTC	CSALDGLEQYF
-	TRBV3-1/TRBV3-2	TRBD1	TRBJ1-2	TGTGCCAGCAGCCCCACAGGGGGAGGAGGCTACACCTTC	CASSPTGGGGYTF
-	TRBV4-2	-	TRBJ1-1	TGTGCCAGCAGCCAAGCCGGGGCCTTGAACACTGAAGCTTTCTTT	CASSQAGALNTEAFF
-	TRBV4-2	TRBD2	TRBJ2-1	TGTGCCAGCACCGGGACTAGCGGGAGCAATGAGCAGTTCTTC	CASTGTSGSNEQFF
once	TRBV3-1/TRBV3-2	-	TRBJ1-1	TGTGCCAGCAGCCAAGATAGCGGCAGGCAAAAGGCTTTCTTT	CASSQDSGRQKAFF
few	TRBV10-3	TRBD1	TRBJ2-2	TGTGCCATCAGTTCGACAGGGTCCACCGGGGAGCTGTTTTTT	CAISSTGSTGELFF
-	TRBV7-2	-	TRBJ1-2	TGTGCCAGCAGCTTTGAGCGCTCCTTCTATGGCTACACCTTC	CASSFERSFYGYTF
-	TRBV6-5	TRBD1	TRBJ1-3	TGTGCCAGCAGTTACTCCGGGACAGGGATTGGAAACACCATATATTTT	CASSYSGTGIGNTIYF
-	TRBV9	-	TRBJ2-3	TGTGCCAGCAGCGCCCCGAGCACAGGGTTGACCCTCACAGATACGCAGTATTTT	CASSAPSTGLTLTDTQYF
-	TRBV9	-	TRBJ2-7	TGTGCCAGCAGCGTAGCGCCGAACACCAACTACGAGCAGTACTTC	CASSVAPNTNYEQYF
-	TRBV30	-	TRBJ1-6	TGTGCCTGGACCATGGAGGATAATTCACCCCTCCACTTT	CAWTMEDNSPLHF
-	TRBV30	-	TRBJ1-1	TGTGCCTGGAGTGCTCCTGGGATCGGGGGGGCTTTCTTT	CAWSAPGIGGAFF
-	TRBV5-4	-	TRBJ2-3	TGTGCCAGCAGCTTATGGCGGGAAGGCACAGATACGCAGTATTTT	CASSLWREGTDTQYF
-	TRBV6-5	-	TRBJ2-7	TGTGCCAGCAGGCAGTCGACGGGGGCGGATTACGAGCAGTACTTC	CASRQSTGADYEQYF
-	TRBV3-1/TRBV3-2	-	TRBJ2-2	TGTGCCAGCAGTAGCCCCCGACTAGTAGCCGGGGAGCTGTTTTTT	CASSSPRLVAGELFF
-	TRBV18	TRBD2	TRBJ2-1	TGTGCCAGCTCAGCCCCGGGACTAGCGGGGGGCCTATCCTACAATGAGCAGTTCTTC	CASSAPGLAGGLSYNEQFF
-	TRBV7-9	-	TRBJ1-1	TGTGCCAGCAGCCCACGGGCAGCCACTGAAGCTTTCTTT	CASSPRAATEAFF
once	TRBV3-1/TRBV3-2	TRBD1	TRBJ2-3	TGTGCCAGCAGCCAAGATCCCCCAGGGGGCGTGCAGTATTTT	CASSQDPPGGVQYF
-	TRBV5-5	TRBD1	TRBJ2-3	TGTGCCAGCAGCTTTAATGGACAGGGAGCAGATACGCAGTATTTT	CASSFNGQGADTQYF
once	TRBV24-1	-	TRBJ1-5	TGTGCCACCAGTGATTTGGAGGCAGGGGGCAATCAGCCCCAGCATTTT	CATSDLEAGGNQPQHF
-	TRBV5-1	-	TRBJ1-4	TGCGCCAGCAGCTTGGGGGGGTCGAGTGAAAAACTGTTTTTT	CASSLGGSSEKLFF
-	TRBV28	TRBD1	TRBJ1-1	TGTGCCAGCAGGACAGGGTCCTCATCGAACACTGAAGCTTTCTTT	CASRTGSSSNTEAFF
-	TRBV7-9	-	TRBJ1-6	TGTGCCAGCAGCATACAGGAGGTTCATTCACCCCTCCACTTT	CASSIQEVHSPLHF